This T cell receptor beta chain was captured in a study of blood T cell repertoires in COVID-19. Whole-study context: Sites in the United States, Italy and Spain provided acute and convalescent COVID-19 samples.

Study processing details: How many nucleated cells were present was estimated from reference gene primer amplification. Generated by immunoSEQ multiplex PCR, the TCRdb table keeps only in-frame clones and is missing some. Clonal size and the V and J genes are those of that table, whereas D and trimming came from the DNA. This table has more than 75,000 clones, 87% appearing once. Germline CDR1 is SGHTA and CDR2 is FQGNSA. The V gene lost 6 bases and the J gene lost 0 bases, with 11 bases spanning the gap. The CDR3 sequence is 15 residues long. This sequence was found in a man aged 25 to 45 with acute or convalescent COVID-19. The gene calls are TRBV7-2 and TRBJ1-4; maybe TRBD1 (6 bases). Material for sequencing was peripheral blood. The CDR3 bases are TGTGCCAGCAGAAACCACAGGGCAACTAATGAAAAACTGTTTTTT. It is translated as CASRNHRATNEKLFF.